This is a list of T cell receptor beta chains from one sample in a study of blood T cell repertoires in COVID-19. Data came from immunoSEQ multiplex PCR; TCRdb stores just in-frame clones and leaves some out. The sample records roughly 180,000 clones, more than 75% being singletons. The sample consisted of peripheral blood. These receptors came from a woman aged 45-60 years with active or convalescent COVID-19. The CDR3 runs from the conserved cysteine through the conserved F or W. Fields, in order: clone size, D gene, CDR3 length, V gene, J gene, CDR3 DNA, CDR3 protein. A D gene is named only where the DNA matches it firmly. Only part of the rows carry a size: once, few, many, or a class if the clone is expanded.

-	-	15	TRBV6-5	TRBJ1-6	TGTGCCAGCAGTTTCGTGTCTCTGTCGAATTCACCCCTCCACTTT	CASSFVSLSNSPLHF
-	TRBD2	14	TRBV5-4	TRBJ2-1	TGTGCCAGCAGCTATGAGCGGGGATACAATGAGCAGTTCTTC	CASSYERGYNEQFF
-	-	13	TRBV9	TRBJ1-1	TGTGCCAGCAGCGTAAGAGCGGACACTGAAGCTTTCTTT	CASSVRADTEAFF
-	TRBD2	15	TRBV6-2/TRBV6-3	TRBJ2-2	TGTGCCAGCAGTTACGGCGGGGGGGCCGGCGGGGAGCTGTTTTTT	CASSYGGGAGGELFF
-	TRBD1	14	TRBV14	TRBJ2-7	TGTGCCAGCAGCCGGACAGGGGCGCACCCCACGCAGTACTTC	CASSRTGAHPTQYF
-	TRBD2	18	TRBV4-2	TRBJ2-5	TGTGCCAGCAGCCAGAACGGGGGGAGGGACCTGCTTAAAGAGACCCAGTACTTC	CASSQNGGRDLLKETQYF
-	-	14	TRBV6-4	TRBJ2-2	TGTGCCAGCGGTGATTCGGAGGTGACCGGGGAGCTGTTTTTT	CASGDSEVTGELFF
-	-	15	TRBV7-2	TRBJ2-7	TGTGCCAGCAGCCGGACATCAACAAACTCCTACGAGCAGTACTTC	CASSRTSTNSYEQYF
few	TRBD2	18	TRBV11-3	TRBJ2-1	TGTGCCAGCAGCTTAGATAGTCGAGGACTAGCGGGGCTCAATGAGCAGTTCTTC	CASSLDSRGLAGLNEQFF
-	-	14	TRBV19	TRBJ1-4	TGTGCCAGTAGTGCGCGCAGGGCTAATGAAAAACTGTTTTTT	CASSARRANEKLFF
-	TRBD1	16	TRBV3-1/TRBV3-2	TRBJ1-4	TGTGCCAGCAGCCGAAGGGGACAGCAAACTAATGAAAAACTGTTTTTT	CASSRRGQQTNEKLFF
-	TRBD1	16	TRBV10-3	TRBJ1-2	TGTGCCATCAGTGATTCAGGGGGCGTTGATAACTATGGCTACACCTTC	CAISDSGGVDNYGYTF
-	-	13	TRBV29-1	TRBJ2-1	TGCAGCGTTACTACAGGGGGGGGGAATGAGCAGTTCTTC	CSVTTGGGNEQFF
-	TRBD1	16	TRBV4-3	TRBJ1-4	TGCGCCAGCAGCCAGGACCAAACAGGGGGGTACGAAAAACTGTTTTTT	CASSQDQTGGYEKLFF
-	TRBD1	14	TRBV15	TRBJ1-2	TGTGCCACCAGCCGTTTAATCCAGGGGGCTGGCTACACCTTC	CATSRLIQGAGYTF
-	TRBD2	15	TRBV2	TRBJ2-7	TGTGCCAGCAGGACCGGGACTAGTGATGCCTACGAGCAGTACTTC	CASRTGTSDAYEQYF
-	TRBD1	14	TRBV20-1	TRBJ1-2	TGCAGTGCTAGTGCCGAGGGACAGGGGGGTGGCTACACCTTC	CSASAEGQGGGYTF
-	TRBD1	20	TRBV4-1	TRBJ1-2	TGCGCCAGCAGCCAAGATTTGGGCCGGGGACAGGGAGTTCCCCACTATGGCTACACCTTC	CASSQDLGRGQGVPHYGYTF
few	-	15	TRBV6-5	TRBJ1-6	TGTGCCAGCAGGGGCACAGGGTCGTATAATTCACCCCTCCACTTT	CASRGTGSYNSPLHF
few	-	15	TRBV7-9	TRBJ2-2	TGTGCCAGCAGCTCCCAGGTCAGAAACACCGGGGAGCTGTTTTTT	CASSSQVRNTGELFF
-	TRBD2	20	TRBV7-8	TRBJ2-2	TGTGCCAGCAGCAAAGAAAGGTGGCTAGCGGGAGACCTCAACACCGGGGAGCTGTTTTTT	CASSKERWLAGDLNTGELFF
many	-	14	TRBV2	TRBJ2-2	TGTGCCAGTCAGACAGAGATGAACACCGGGGAGCTGTTTTTT	CASQTEMNTGELFF